This TCR beta chain was identified in a study of T cell changes during pregnancy in multiple sclerosis (dated by TCRdb to about 2019). Context from the whole study: In women with multiple sclerosis, the researchers looked at how the T cell repertoire shifted as pregnancy progressed.

Relative to germline, V is 2 bases shorter and J is 4 bases shorter, with 12 bases between their ends. Reading the germline V gene (reference sequence) gives CDR1 SGHKS and CDR2 YYEKEE. Including cysteine and phenylalanine, the CDR3 has 14 amino acids. The entry retains the CDR3 DNA only, 42 bases that are in frame from base 1. Preparation of the library involved the immunoSEQ multiplex PCR assay. This is the immuneACCESS table as TCRdb keeps it, with only in-frame sequences that have V and J called. A part of the clones is gone; compared with another copy, unresolved V genes explain less than half, and the rest is unexplained. Across this sample there are around 40,000 clones, with around nine tenths seen only once. About 0.53% of the sample belongs to the ten largest clones. On this clone itself: Its antigen specificity is not known. No base quality values were provided; no much bigger clone lies one nucleotide off.

The sample was CD4+ T cells from peripheral blood mononuclear cells, taken before pregnancy. The TCR sequence derives from a female donor with multiple sclerosis, enrolled in a pregnancy study. Recombination joined TRBV5-5 with TRBJ1-1; the D gene assignment is ambiguous. The CDR3 here reads CASSFTTYITEAFF. The DNA reads TGTGCCAGCAGCTTTACTACATATATCACTGAAGCTTTCTTT.